This is a list of T cell receptor beta chains from one sample in a study of blood T cell repertoires in COVID-19. Some clones are missing from TCRdb's copy, which holds only in-frame ones; the method was immunoSEQ multiplex PCR. The sample comprises under 250,000 clones, around 86% of which are singletons, and 1.5% to 2% rests with the top ten. Sequencing used peripheral blood. The receptors originated from a woman between 55 and 75 years old who had recovered from COVID-19. Each CDR3 is given with its conserved first and last residue.

v_call	j_call	cdr3_aa
TRBV5-1	TRBJ2-7	CASSLARTRGEQYF
TRBV15	TRBJ1-1	CATSSYTEAFF
TRBV5-6	TRBJ2-1	CASSLRGGSFNNEQFF
TRBV4-3	TRBJ2-5	CASSQARGETQYF
TRBV19	TRBJ2-3	CASSIFPLAGGGDTQYF
TRBV5-6	TRBJ2-5	CASSLGLVETQYF
TRBV29-1	TRBJ2-7	CSVHFGRGEQYF
TRBV3-1/TRBV3-2	TRBJ2-6	CASSSQGAGANVLTF
TRBV21-1	TRBJ2-6	CASFPGQGAGANVLTF
TRBV11-3	TRBJ2-7	CASSPGQDYEQYF
TRBV9	TRBJ1-2	CASSTGGHYGYTF
TRBV6-5	TRBJ1-6	CASSYSYGENNSPLHF
TRBV18	TRBJ1-2	CASSPGATNYGYTF
TRBV5-4	TRBJ1-4	CASSRGGDEKLFF
TRBV2	TRBJ1-2	CASSGQGAAYGYTF